This TCR beta chain is from a study of cytomegalovirus exposure and HLA in healthy donors. Study context: Of all 360 or so donors who were genotyped, roughly 81% belonged to the Caucasian-associated ancestry cluster.

This CDR3 spans 16 amino acids. Deletions cut 5 bases from V and 0 bases from J, with 13 bases between. The germline V gene has CDR1 SSHAT and CDR2 FNYEAQ (reference sequence). On this clone: The antigen remains unidentified.

The PCR employed 60 Vbeta primers together with 13 Jbeta primers. The assay was immunoSEQ multiplex PCR, and TCRdb's table has in-frame clones only and misses some. The sample consists of around 150,000 clones, roughly nine tenths of them appearing once. Findings of the study overall: The only immune exposure information that was available was CMV serostatus. Donors belonging to an Asian-associated ancestry cluster reportedly showed fewer N-insertions in productive TCRs than the approximately 690-donor mean, according to what a later analysis found.

Donors were nominally healthy when sampled, though unrecorded immune exposures were likely. The chain has TRBV7-7 and TRBJ2-2, with D unresolved. This clonotype was obtained from a woman in her 30s in good health and CMV-seronegative. The source material was PBMCs. Here the CDR3 DNA reads TGTGCCAGCAGCCCCTCCAGAACCACGAACACCGGGGAGCTGTTTTTT. Its protein is CASSPSRTTNTGELFF. The entire variable domain, with the rest obtained from reference TRBV7-7 and TRBJ2-2, is as follows: GAGVSQSPRYKVTKRGQDVTLRCDPISSHATLYWYQQALGQGPEFLTYFNYEAQPDKSGLPSDRFSAERPEGSISTLTIQRTEQRDSAMYRCASSPSRTTNTGELFFGEGSRLTVL.